What follows are 26 T cell receptor beta chains derived from one specimen sequenced in a study of CD39 and CD103 CD8 tumor-infiltrating T cells. This table comes from immunoSEQ multiplex PCR, and its TCRdb copy is limited to in-frame clones, with some not included. The sample lists some 7,000 clones, roughly three fifths seen once, with more than 55% in the top ten. The specimen sequenced was CD8+ T cells sorted from blood. Subset noted: total memory CD8 T cells (CD45RA-CCR7+/-) from blood or uninvolved lymph node. Receptors were obtained from a human donor with head and neck squamous cell carcinoma.

This clone appeared a few times. V gene TRBV19 combines with J gene TRBJ1-1, with D maybe TRBD1 (5 bases). Looked up from germline, CDR1 is LNHDA and CDR2 is SQIVND (reference sequence). This CDR3 has 16 amino acids. The ends were cut back, 4 bases at V and 3 bases at J, with 18 bases in the middle. CDR3: CASSTVDFGGDTEAFF. The CDR3, as DNA: TGTGCCAGTAGTACCGTAGATTTTGGGGGTGACACTGAAGCTTTCTTT.

This chain links TRBV6-5 with TRBJ1-5; TRBD1 matches 10 bases. CDR3 length: 15 residues. V gave up 8 bases and J gave up 1 base; unmatched junction bases: 5. CDR1 MNHEY and CDR2 SVGAGI come from the germline V gene. In nucleotides, the CDR3 is TGTGCCAGCCGACAGGGGGCACGGAGCAATCAGCCCCAGCATTTT. Translation: CASRQGARSNQPQHF.

The chain employs TRBV28 and TRBJ2-1, with 9 nucleotides matching TRBD1. This CDR3 has 14 amino acids. CDR1 MDHEN and CDR2 SYDVKM come from the germline V gene. Trimming removed 6 bases from V and 2 bases from J; junction bases left unmatched: 2. The CDR3 DNA sequence: TGTGCCAGCAGGGGGACAGGGCCCTACAATGAGCAGTTCTTC. Translation gives CASRGTGPYNEQFF.

This clone is deemed medium-sized. This rearrangement joins TRBV6-5 to TRBJ2-6, with a possible D match to TRBD1 (5 bases). In germline, CDR1 is MNHEY, CDR2 SVGAGI. V shed 5 bases and J shed 0 bases, with 8 bases lying between them. There are 15 residues in the CDR3. The CDR3 loop reads CASSPTVSGANVLTF. The CDR3, as DNA: TGTGCCAGCAGTCCGACAGTCTCTGGGGCCAACGTCCTGACTTTC.

This rearrangement joins TRBV5-1 to TRBJ2-5, with 9 nucleotides matching TRBD1. The CDR3 runs to 16 residues. Germline loops: CDR1 SGHRS, CDR2 YFSETQ. V lost 3 bases and J lost 2; bases outside the gene matches: 8. The CDR3 reads CASSSTGTGFQETQYF. The CDR3 DNA follows: TGCGCCAGCAGCTCCACCGGGACAGGGTTTCAAGAGACCCAGTACTTC.

V gene TRBV11-2 combines with J gene TRBJ2-5; D is possibly TRBD1 or TRBD2 (5 bases each). The end of the DNA aligns better with TRBJ2-7, so the J call may be wrong. The CDR3 length is 13 residues. The germline CDR1 and CDR2 sequences are SGHAT and FQNNGV. This CDR3 reads CASSQGPSYEQYF. The CDR3 DNA is TGTGCCAGCAGCCAGGGACCCTCCTACGAGCAGTACTTC.

This chain links TRBV27 with TRBJ2-7; TRBD2 is a possible D gene (5 bases). CDR3 length: 15 residues. Trimming removed 0 bases at V and 5 bases at J, with 14 bases between. CDR1 and CDR2 (germline): MNHEY, SMNVEV (reference sequence). CDR3 residues: CASSLSVRGLDEQYF. In DNA form, the CDR3 reads TGTGCCAGCAGTTTATCGGTCCGGGGTCTAGACGAGCAGTACTTC.

The chain uses TRBV28 and TRBJ2-7, with 8 bases fitting TRBD2. This CDR3 spans 15 amino acids. Germline V lookup: CDR1 MDHEN, CDR2 SYDVKM. V gave up 6 bases and J gave up 0 bases; unmatched junction bases: 7. The CDR3 bases are TGTGCCAGCAGGACCACTAGCGGTAGCTCCTACGAGCAGTACTTC. Its translation is CASRTTSGSSYEQYF.

This chain joins TRBV30 and TRBJ2-1; 9 nucleotides match TRBD1. Germline CDR1 GTSNPN, CDR2 SVGIG (reference sequence). CDR3 length: 15 amino acids. Unmatched junction bases numbered 3, after V lost 1 base and J lost 2 bases. DNA for the CDR3: TGTGCCTGGAGTGCCGGGACAGGGACCTACAATGAGCAGTTCTTC. Protein product: CAWSAGTGTYNEQFF.

The rearrangement uses TRBV9 and TRBJ2-3; 8 bases match TRBD2. Germline CDR1 is SGDLS and CDR2 is YYNGEE. V shed 0 bases and J 6 bases; nucleotides not matched to a gene: 9. This CDR3 region has 16 residues. The CDR3 nucleotides read TGTGCCAGCAGCGTAGATGGCGCGGGAGGTGGTGATACGCAGTATTTT. Protein sequence: CASSVDGAGGGDTQYF.

This clone appeared a few times. The genes are TRBV28 and TRBJ1-1; D is ambiguous. V was pared by 4 bases and J by 1 base, with 13 bases between. Germline V gene lookup returns CDR1 MDHEN and CDR2 SYDVKM. The CDR3 contains 15 residues. In DNA, the CDR3 is TGTGCCAGCAGTTCTCCACGGACTGGGAACACTGAAGCTTTCTTT. Translating gives CASSSPRTGNTEAFF. The entire variable domain, with the rest obtained from reference TRBV28 and TRBJ1-1, is as follows: DVKVTQSSRYLVKRTGEKVFLECVQDMDHENMFWYRQDPGLGLRLIYFSYDVKMKEKGDIPEGYSVSREKKERFSLILESASTNQTSMYLCASSSPRTGNTEAFFGQGTRLTVV.

V is TRBV27 and J is TRBJ2-7; 14 bases are shared with TRBD2. Trimming took 2 bases from V and 3 from J; bases not matched to a gene: 6. Germline CDR1 is MNHEY and CDR2 is SMNVEV (reference sequence). This CDR3 comprises 17 residues. The CDR3 protein is CASSLVGTSGSLYEQYF. The CDR3 nucleotides are TGTGCCAGCAGTTTAGTGGGGACTAGCGGGAGTCTCTACGAGCAGTACTTC.

The genes are TRBV7-9 and TRBJ2-1, with 9 bases identical to TRBD2. The CDR3 sequence is 16 residues long. Trimming took 2 bases from V and 7 from J; bases not matched to a gene: 9. Per the germline V gene, CDR1 is SEHNR and CDR2 is FQNEAQ (reference sequence). CDR3 sequence reads: CASSLTVAGEGNEQFF. DNA for the CDR3: TGTGCCAGCAGCTTAACGGTAGCGGGAGAGGGGAATGAGCAGTTCTTC.

The chain carries TRBV19 and TRBJ1-1, with a tentative D call TRBD1 (5 bases). CDR1 and CDR2 (germline): LNHDA, SQIVND (reference sequence). The V and J ends lost 3 bases and 1 base respectively, with 6 bases between them. The CDR3 extends over 13 amino acids. DNA for the CDR3: TGTGCCAGTAGTATTGGGACGAACACTGAAGCTTTCTTT. Amino acids: CASSIGTNTEAFF.

This clone has only a few counts. V and J are TRBV6-6 and TRBJ2-7; D is unclear. Per germline, CDR1 MNHNY and CDR2 SVGAGI (reference sequence). The V and J ends lost 2 bases and 2 bases respectively, with 10 bases between them. The CDR3 loop spans 14 amino acids. CDR3 residues: CASSYDKPPYEQYF. CDR3 nucleotides: TGTGCCAGCAGTTACGATAAGCCTCCCTACGAGCAGTACTTC.

The chain recombines TRBV9 with TRBJ1-3, with 8 bases that match TRBD1. CDR1 SGDLS and CDR2 YYNGEE come from the germline V gene. The CDR3 length is 18 residues. V was pared by 4 bases and J by 4 bases, with 16 bases of the junction left unmatched. The DNA of the CDR3 is TGTGCCAGCAGCTCCGGGGTAGGGGACAGGAGTCACGGAAACACCATATATTTT. Amino acids: CASSSGVGDRSHGNTIYF.

This clone occurred once. The chain employs TRBV29-1 and TRBJ2-7; D is ambiguous. V was pared by 2 bases and J by 0 bases, with 8 bases between. Germline lookup yields CDR1 SQVTM and CDR2 ANQGSEA. The length of the CDR3 is 13 residues. Here the CDR3 reads CSVESSSSYEQYF. DNA of the CDR3: TGCAGCGTTGAAAGTTCTAGCTCCTACGAGCAGTACTTC.

V is TRBV10-2 and J is TRBJ2-1, with 12 bases fitting TRBD2. Per the germline V gene, CDR1 is WSHSY and CDR2 is SAAADI. V trimming: 4 bases; J trimming: 9 bases; junction bases outside the gene matches: 16. CDR3 size: 18 residues. CDR3 amino acids: CASSGATSGGQDQGEQFF. The DNA for the CDR3 is TGCGCCAGCAGTGGTGCTACTAGCGGGGGGCAGGATCAGGGTGAGCAGTTCTTC.

This clone was recorded once. The genes are TRBV6-6 and TRBJ1-3, with D possibly being TRBD1 (5 bases). The V and J ends lost 2 bases and 4 bases respectively, with 12 bases between them. This CDR3 is 15 amino acids long. Germline V gene lookup returns CDR1 MNHNY and CDR2 SVGAGI (reference sequence). The CDR3 sequence is CASSYLGGTGNTIYF. Written as DNA, the CDR3 is TGTGCCAGCAGTTACCTGGGGGGAACGGGAAACACCATATATTTT.

The gene calls are TRBV7-9 and TRBJ2-1; 11 bases match TRBD2. Trimming at V came to 1 base and at J to 6 bases, leaving 8 bases not matched to a gene. The germline CDR1 and CDR2 sequences are SEHNR and FQNEAQ (reference sequence). The CDR3 has 17 residues. The CDR3 loop reads CASSLGWQGLAANEQFF. In DNA form, the CDR3 reads TGTGCCAGCAGCTTAGGTTGGCAGGGACTAGCGGCCAATGAGCAGTTCTTC.

The gene calls are TRBV29-1 and TRBJ2-5; D gene uncertain. The assigned J gene may be wrong: the sequence end matches TRBJ2-7 better. Germline V CDR1 and CDR2: SQVTM, ANQGSEA. The CDR3 covers 13 residues. CDR3 sequence (DNA): TGCAGCGTTAACGGGCAGGAATCCTACGAGCAGTACTTC. Amino acids: CSVNGQESYEQYF.

The chain uses TRBV6-5 and TRBJ2-7; D gene ambiguous. Trimming cost V 0 bases and J 4 bases, with 10 bases left between them. The CDR3 extends over 14 amino acids. Germline V gene data show CDR1 as MNHEY and CDR2 as SVGAGI. The CDR3 spells CASSYSGSHYEQYF. The CDR3 nucleotides read TGTGCCAGCAGTTACTCGGGGTCCCATTACGAGCAGTACTTC.

A few counts support this clone. The J gene is TRBJ1-2, the V gene TRBV4-1; D may be TRBD1 (5 bases). CDR1 is MGHRA and CDR2 is YSYEKL in the germline V gene. Trimming took 1 base from V and 5 from J, leaving 8 bases between them. The CDR3 is 13 residues long. The DNA for the CDR3 is TGCGCCAGCAGCCAAGGGGACCCTTATGGCTACACCTTC. Amino acid sequence: CASSQGDPYGYTF.

A word on this clone: Other DNA sequences of this sample code for an identical CDR3. The gene calls are TRBV28 and TRBJ2-7, with a tentative D call TRBD1 (6 bases). Germline CDR1 and CDR2: MDHEN and SYDVKM. The CDR3 length is 14 residues. Trimming cost V 3 bases and J 2 bases, with 11 bases left between them. CDR3 bases: TGTGCCAGCAGTTTTGGGGGCGGTACCTACGAGCAGTACTTC. Amino acids: CASSFGGGTYEQYF.

This sequence joins TRBV19 and TRBJ1-4; D uncertain. The V end was cut by 2 bases, the J end by 2 bases, with 6 bases between. Looked up from germline, CDR1 is LNHDA and CDR2 is SQIVND (reference sequence). This CDR3 contains 14 residues. CDR3 protein: CASSISQTNEKLFF. The CDR3 region has the DNA TGTGCCAGTAGTATATCTCAGACTAATGAAAAACTGTTTTTT.

The V gene is TRBV6-5, the J gene TRBJ2-2; 14 bases align to TRBD2. This CDR3 is built from 14 residues. Germline-derived CDR1 and CDR2 are MNHEY and SVGAGI. V shed 9 bases, J shed 4 bases, and the junction held 1 base outside the gene matches. The CDR3 DNA sequence: TGTGCCAGTGGGACTAGCGGGAGCACCGGGGAGCTGTTTTTT. Translating it yields CASGTSGSTGELFF.